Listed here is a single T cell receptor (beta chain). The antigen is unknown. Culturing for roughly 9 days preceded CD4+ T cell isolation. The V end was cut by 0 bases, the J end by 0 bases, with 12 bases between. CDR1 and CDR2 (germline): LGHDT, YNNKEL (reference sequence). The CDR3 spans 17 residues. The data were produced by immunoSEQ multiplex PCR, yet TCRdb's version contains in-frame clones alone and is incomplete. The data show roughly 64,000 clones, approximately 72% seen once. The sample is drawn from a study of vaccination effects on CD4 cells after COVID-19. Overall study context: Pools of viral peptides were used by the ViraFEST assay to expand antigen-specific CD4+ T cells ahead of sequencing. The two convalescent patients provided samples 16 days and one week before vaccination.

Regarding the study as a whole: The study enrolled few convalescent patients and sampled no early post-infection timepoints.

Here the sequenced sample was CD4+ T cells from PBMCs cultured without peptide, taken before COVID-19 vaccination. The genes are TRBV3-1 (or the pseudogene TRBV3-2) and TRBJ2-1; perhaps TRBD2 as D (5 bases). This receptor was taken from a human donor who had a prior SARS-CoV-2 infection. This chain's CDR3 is CASSQDYSESSYNEQFF. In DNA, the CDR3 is TGTGCCAGCAGCCAAGACTATAGCGAGAGCTCCTACAATGAGCAGTTCTTC.